The clone carrying this T cell receptor beta chain appeared a few times. Antigen specificity is unknown. This CDR3 contains 13 residues. The V and J ends lost 10 bases and 1 base respectively, with 13 bases between them. CDR1 and CDR2 (germline): MNHNS, SASEGT. The second PCR ran about 6 to 11 cycles with a sample-barcoded 5' primer and J-beta primers. In TCRdb, the 5' RACE reads were re-called with MiXCR into one record per CDR3 protein. The sample gives about 1.1 million distinct CDR3 sequences, 30% to 40% of which show up once; under 15% is in the top ten. The data were obtained in a study of blood T cells in healthy people across ages. The study, taken as a whole, reports: With age, beta diversity per million T cells declined roughly linearly, significantly by 40.

This TCR came from a man younger than 30 in good health. The chain has TRBV6-1 and TRBJ1-1, with a weak D call TRBD1 (6 bases). The sequencing sample was made of blood. CDR3: CATAGHKNTEAFF. CDR3 coding DNA: TGTGCCACCGCGGGACACAAGAACACTGAAGCTTTCTTT.